This TCR beta chain appears in the sequencing data of a study of vaccination and CD4 T cells after COVID-19. Turning to the study itself: Cells received overlapping spike peptides from SARS-CoV-2, HCoV-NL63, HCoV-OC43 and HCoV-229E as stimulation. Controls had a CEFX pool, an HIV-1 Nef pool, or no peptide added. Findings and limits, study-wide: From a median of about 20 to 40, SARS-CoV-2-reactive clonotypes increased, though not significantly.

Cultured CD4+ T-cell DNA underwent Oncomine TCR Beta short-read sequencing. A single record per CDR3 protein comes from TCRdb applying MiXCR to the PCR reads. Of under 20,000 distinct CDR3 sequences listed, about 38% were seen once; the top ten hold 20% to 25%. The treatment is: 10-day PBMC culture with coronavirus spike peptide pools or control peptides (ViraFEST assay). Note on this clonotype: Its specificity is unknown.

The CDR3 has 12 amino acids. CDR1 is SQVTM and CDR2 is ANQGSEA in the germline V gene. V was cut by 8 bases and J by 2 bases, with 11 bases left in between. What was sequenced was cultured CD4+ T cells from blood. The genes are TRBV29-1 and TRBJ2-3; tentative D call: TRBD1 (5 bases). The clonotype was recovered from a human donor with COVID-19. The CDR3 DNA is TGCAGCCTGCAGGGAAACACAGATACGCAGTATTTT. It translates to CSLQGNTDTQYF.